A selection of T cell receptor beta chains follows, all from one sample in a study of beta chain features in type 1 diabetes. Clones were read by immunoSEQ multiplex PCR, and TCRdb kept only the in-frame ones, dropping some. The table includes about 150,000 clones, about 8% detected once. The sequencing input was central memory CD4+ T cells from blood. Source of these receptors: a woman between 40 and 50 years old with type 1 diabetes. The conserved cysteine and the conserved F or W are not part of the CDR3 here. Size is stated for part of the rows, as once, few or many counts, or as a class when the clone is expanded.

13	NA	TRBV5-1	ASSPGGGGHYGYT
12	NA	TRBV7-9	ARTGQSNTGELF
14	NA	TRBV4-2	ASSPDGTGTTAEQF
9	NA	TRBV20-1	SASLANEQF
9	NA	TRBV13	ASSAGGEQY
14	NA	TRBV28	ASREGLAGGVGEQY
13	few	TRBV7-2	ASSQMEVPWGEQY
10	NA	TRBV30	AWSGQGGEAF
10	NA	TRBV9	ASSPTGDEAF
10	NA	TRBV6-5	ASSREPGTQY
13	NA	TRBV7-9	ASSPYRATNEKLF
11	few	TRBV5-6	ASSLELPSEQY
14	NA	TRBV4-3	ASSQAQGAGSGEQY
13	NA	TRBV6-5	ASSGMRGRAGTQF
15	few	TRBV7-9	ASSFLGDEGSLPEAF
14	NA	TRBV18	ASSPLQGARGDGYT
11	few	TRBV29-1	SVGASGIGEQF